This T cell receptor (beta chain) was profiled in a study of PD-L1 blockade in urothelial cancer. CDR1 is MGHDK, CDR2 SYGVNS, per germline. The CDR3 sequence is 14 residues long. The V and J ends lost 4 bases and 3 bases respectively, with 10 bases between them. Time point: pretreatment peripheral blood. Only in-frame clones appear in the TCRdb table, and some are missing; sequencing was by immunoSEQ multiplex PCR. There are some 57,000 clones in the sample; more than 80% occur only once, and 1% to 1.5% lies in the top ten. The receptor was isolated from a man between 50 and 59 years old with urothelial cancer. The chain carries TRBV25-1 and TRBJ1-5; D possibly corresponds to TRBD1 (5 bases). Sample: PBMCs, taken around atezolizumab (anti-PD-L1) treatment. CDR3 bases: TGTGCCAGCAGTGGTCCAGGGCCCAATCAGCCCCAGCATTTT. It is translated as CASSGPGPNQPQHF.